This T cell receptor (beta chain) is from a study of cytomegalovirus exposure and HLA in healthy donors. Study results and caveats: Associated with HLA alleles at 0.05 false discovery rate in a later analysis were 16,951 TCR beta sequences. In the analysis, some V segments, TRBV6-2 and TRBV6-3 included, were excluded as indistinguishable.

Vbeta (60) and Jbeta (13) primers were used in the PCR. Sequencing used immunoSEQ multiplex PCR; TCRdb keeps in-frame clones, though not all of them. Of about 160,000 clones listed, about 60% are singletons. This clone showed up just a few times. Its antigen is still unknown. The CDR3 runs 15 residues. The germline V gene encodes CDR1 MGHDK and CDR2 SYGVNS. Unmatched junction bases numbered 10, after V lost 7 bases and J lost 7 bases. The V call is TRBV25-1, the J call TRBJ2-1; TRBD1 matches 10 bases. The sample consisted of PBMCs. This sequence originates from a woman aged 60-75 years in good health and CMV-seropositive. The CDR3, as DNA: TGTGCCAGCACCTGGTCCGGGGACAGGGGTAATGAGCAGTTCTTC. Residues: CASTWSGDRGNEQFF.